This T cell receptor beta chain came from a study of beta chain features in type 1 diabetes. The study, taken as a whole, reports: Cells with high TCR expression could be over-represented when cDNA is sequenced. Significant though moderate, a shortening of TCRB CDR3s appeared in all four CD4+ subsets of Type 1 diabetes patients. The study left unresolved whether HLA type influences TCRB rearrangement. PCR might favor shorter templates, but any such skew would affect patients and controls equally.

This clone has just a few counts. Antigen unknown. The authors reverse transcribed all of the isolated RNA, so sequencing captured expressed TCRB transcripts. Sequencing was performed with immunoSEQ multiplex PCR; in TCRdb, only in-frame clones are kept and a portion is missing. Of approximately 340,000 clones in the sample, more than 12% are singletons; the top ten hold approximately 0.02%. With V trimmed by 5 bases and J by 1 base, 6 bases remained unmatched. The CDR3 is 15 amino acids. CDR1 is SGHVS and CDR2 is FQNEAQ in the germline V gene. What was sequenced was naive CD4+ T cells from blood. This sequence joins TRBV7-8 and TRBJ1-1; 8 bases match TRBD1. The clonotype was recovered from a young woman in good health. The CDR3 nucleotides read TGTGCCAGCAGCCCGCGGGACAGGAAGAACACTGAAGCTTTCTTT. Protein sequence: CASSPRDRKNTEAFF.